The 22 T cell receptor beta chains listed next were all sequenced from one sample in a study of blood T cell repertoires in COVID-19. The table came from immunoSEQ multiplex PCR; TCRdb's copy has only in-frame clones and leaves some out. This table has approximately 78,000 clones, approximately 88% appearing once. Sequenced input: peripheral blood. The receptor set was obtained from a man over 45 with acute or convalescent COVID-19.

The J gene is TRBJ2-2, the V gene TRBV7-6; 10 bases map to TRBD2. Per germline, CDR1 SGHVS and CDR2 FNYEAQ. The V gene end was trimmed by 4 bases and the J gene end by 0 bases; junction bases not matched to a gene: 2. The CDR3 is 16 amino acids. CDR3 loop: CASSSGLAANTGELFF. CDR3 coding DNA: TGTGCCAGCAGCTCCGGACTAGCGGCGAACACCGGGGAGCTGTTTTTT.

This clone was counted once. This rearrangement joins TRBV18 to TRBJ2-5, with D possibly matching TRBD1 (6 bases). The CDR3 is 15 amino acids. The germline V gene has CDR1 KGHSH and CDR2 LQKENI. Between the trimmed V and J ends, which lost 3 bases and 1 base, there was a span of 12 bases. The CDR3 reads CASSPRTEIQETQYF. The CDR3 DNA reads TGTGCCAGCTCACCGCGGACAGAGATCCAAGAGACCCAGTACTTC.

This clone was seen once. This rearrangement joins TRBV6-5 to TRBJ2-5; D is perhaps TRBD1 (6 bases). This CDR3 has 14 residues. The germline V gene has CDR1 MNHEY and CDR2 SVGAGI. The germline V and J ends were trimmed by 7 bases and 5 bases, with 17 bases remaining between them. CDR3 sequence: CASTKNSGEETQYF. In DNA, the CDR3 is TGTGCCAGCACTAAAAACTCAGGGGAGGAGACCCAGTACTTC.

The rearrangement joins TRBV24-1 to TRBJ1-5; tentatively, D is TRBD1 (5 bases). Trimming took off 9 bases at V and 5 bases at J, with 16 bases between the two ends. Germline V gene lookup returns CDR1 KGHDR and CDR2 SFDVKD. There are 14 residues in the CDR3. The CDR3 here is CATGAGTGDQPQHF. The CDR3 nucleotides are TGTGCCACCGGGGCCGGGACTGGGGATCAGCCCCAGCATTTT.

This clone was counted only a few times. This sequence joins TRBV7-9 and TRBJ2-7; possible D gene TRBD1, 5 bases. The CDR3 extends over 14 amino acids. V lost 0 bases, J lost 2 bases, and 8 bases lay in between. Germline assignment: CDR1 SEHNR and CDR2 FQNEAQ (reference sequence). The CDR3 region has the DNA TGTGCCAGCAGCTTAGCGAGGACAACCTACGAGCAGTACTTC. Translated, it gives CASSLARTTYEQYF.

The V gene is TRBV3-1 (or the pseudogene TRBV3-2), the J gene TRBJ2-3; D might be TRBD2 (5 bases). V lost 4 bases and J 1 base, leaving 15 bases between the germline ends. Per the germline V gene, CDR1 is LGHDT and CDR2 is YNNKEL (reference sequence). There are 16 residues in the CDR3. The CDR3 loop reads CASSLELASRTDTQYF. The CDR3 nucleotides are TGTGCCAGCAGCCTAGAGCTGGCTAGCCGCACAGATACGCAGTATTTT.

The gene calls are TRBV5-6 and TRBJ1-5; TRBD1 matches 9 bases. V lost 5 bases and J lost 6; bases outside the gene matches: 9. This CDR3 is built from 15 residues. Per the germline V gene, CDR1 is SGHDT and CDR2 is YYEEEE. CDR3 protein: CASSQTTGGRQPQHF. The CDR3 bases are TGTGCCAGCAGTCAAACGACAGGGGGGCGTCAGCCCCAGCATTTT.

The chain combines TRBV30 with TRBJ1-2; unclear D gene. This CDR3 is built from 12 residues. Germline V gene data show CDR1 as GTSNPN and CDR2 as SVGIG (reference sequence). The V end lost 0 bases, the J end lost 3 bases, and 5 bases lay between the germline ends. CDR3 DNA: TGTGCCTGGAGTGTACAGTACTATGGCTACACCTTC. It encodes CAWSVQYYGYTF.

V and J are TRBV29-1 and TRBJ2-1; D remains unclear. With 6 bases removed from V and 3 bases from J, the gap between germline ends came to 6 bases. CDR3 size: 11 residues. The germline V gene has CDR1 SQVTM and CDR2 ANQGSEA. The CDR3: CSVADYNEQFF. Written as DNA, the CDR3 is TGCAGCGTCGCGGACTACAATGAGCAGTTCTTC.

The J gene is TRBJ2-6, the V gene TRBV29-1; 8 nucleotides align to TRBD1. There are 16 residues in the CDR3. Germline CDR1 SQVTM, CDR2 ANQGSEA. J lost 1 base, V lost 2 bases, and 4 bases had no gene match. CDR3 loop: CSVEQGAASGANVLTF. The CDR3 DNA reads as TGCAGCGTTGAACAGGGGGCAGCGTCTGGGGCCAACGTCCTGACTTTC.

V and J are TRBV5-1 and TRBJ2-7; maybe TRBD1 (6 bases). Germline CDR1 is SGHRS and CDR2 is YFSETQ. The CDR3 spans 14 residues. V lost 0 bases and J lost 5, with 12 bases in between. CDR3 in DNA: TGCGCCAGCAGCTTGGACACAGGGAGAGACGAGCAGTACTTC. It encodes CASSLDTGRDEQYF.

This clone was seen more than once but under ten times. This chain links TRBV7-6 with TRBJ2-7; 9 nucleotides line up with TRBD1. The CDR3 sequence is 16 residues long. Germline-derived CDR1 and CDR2 are SGHVS and FNYEAQ. The J segment lost 0 bases and the V segment lost 0 bases, leaving 3 bases of the junction unmatched. Here the CDR3 DNA reads TGTGCCAGCAGCTTAGCCGGGACAGGGATCTCCTACGAGCAGTACTTC. It is translated as CASSLAGTGISYEQYF.

The V and J genes are TRBV4-2 and TRBJ2-1; D unresolved. Germline V lookup: CDR1 LGHNA, CDR2 YNFKEQ. The CDR3 consists of 15 residues. Trimming removed 0 bases from V and 4 bases from J, with 10 bases in between. The CDR3 region is CASSQDRSLYNEQFF. DNA for the CDR3: TGTGCCAGCAGCCAAGATCGGAGCTTATACAATGAGCAGTTCTTC.

J is TRBJ1-6 and V is TRBV28; 7 bases are a match to TRBD1. Germline V gene sequence: CDR1 MDHEN, CDR2 SYDVKM. The CDR3 is 16 amino acids. With 5 bases clipped from V and 4 bases from J, the junction kept 8 bases outside the gene matches. CDR3 sequence: CASSSSSGQYNSPLHF. DNA for the CDR3: TGTGCCAGCAGTAGCTCCTCGGGACAGTATAATTCACCCCTCCACTTT.

V and J are TRBV11-2 and TRBJ2-7; D not certain. The CDR3 is 14 residues long. Germline assignment: CDR1 SGHAT and CDR2 FQNNGV. V dropped 1 base and J dropped 3 bases, with 10 bases sitting between them. This chain's CDR3 is CASSLAALNYEQYF. CDR3 nucleotides: TGTGCCAGCAGCTTAGCCGCACTCAACTACGAGCAGTACTTC.

This clone came up once. This chain links TRBV6-5 with TRBJ2-7; 7 nucleotides align to TRBD1. V lost 2 bases and J lost 1; bases outside the gene matches: 5. This CDR3 contains 15 residues. Germline CDR1 reads MNHEY; CDR2 reads SVGAGI. The CDR3 reads CASSYDRVRSYEQYF. The CDR3, as DNA: TGTGCCAGCAGTTACGACAGGGTAAGGTCCTACGAGCAGTACTTC.

In its sample, this clone was seen a few times. The chain is built from TRBV29-1 and TRBJ1-2; a possible D gene is TRBD1 (6 bases). Germline V gives CDR1 SQVTM, CDR2 ANQGSEA. Deletions cut 6 bases from V and 7 bases from J, with 21 bases between. The CDR3 spans 14 residues. The CDR3 loop reads CSVPQPDARGGYTF. The CDR3 DNA is TGCAGCGTGCCCCAACCCGATGCCAGGGGTGGCTACACCTTC.

The chain combines TRBV7-6 with TRBJ2-2; possible D gene TRBD1, 6 bases. V was cut by 5 bases and J by 1 base, with 23 bases left in between. The germline V gene has CDR1 SGHVS and CDR2 FNYEAQ. The CDR3 sequence is 19 residues long. In DNA form, the CDR3 reads TGTGCCAGCAGCCAAAGCGTTATTTGGCAGGGGATGAACACCGGGGAGCTGTTTTTT. The encoded protein is CASSQSVIWQGMNTGELFF. The full variable domain, completed using reference TRBV7-6 and TRBJ2-2, is GAGVSQSPRYKVTKRGQDVALRCDPISGHVSLYWYRQALGQGPEFLTYFNYEAQQDKSGLPNDRFSAERPEGSISTLTIQRTEQRDSAMYRCASSQSVIWQGMNTGELFFGEGSRLTVL.

The genes are TRBV24-1 and TRBJ2-1, with 8 bases identical to TRBD1. The germline V gene encodes CDR1 KGHDR and CDR2 SFDVKD. V was pared by 5 bases and J by 0 bases, with 8 bases of the junction left unmatched. The CDR3 is 17 amino acids. CDR3 sequence: CATSGGQAWSSYNEQFF. DNA of the CDR3: TGTGCCACCAGTGGGGGACAGGCTTGGAGCTCCTACAATGAGCAGTTCTTC.

The chain uses TRBV11-1 and TRBJ2-5, with 9 positions matching TRBD1. The CDR3 length is 14 residues. The trim removed 5 bases at V and 2 bases at J, leaving 3 bases unmatched. CDR1 SGHAT and CDR2 FQDESV come from the germline V gene (reference sequence). CDR3 region: CASSRGQGQETQYF. The CDR3 nucleotides read TGTGCCAGCAGCCGAGGACAGGGGCAAGAGACCCAGTACTTC.

CDR3 amino acids: CASSPRTGAGYTF. DNA for the CDR3: TGTGCCAGCAGTCCCCGGACAGGGGCTGGCTACACCTTC. The chain links TRBV12-3 or TRBV12-4 to TRBJ1-2; 9 bases map to TRBD1. The CDR3 spans 13 residues. V dropped 5 bases and J dropped 7; count of bases not matched to a gene: 5.

The rearrangement joins TRBV6-5 to TRBJ1-1; D perhaps matches TRBD1 (6 bases). The CDR3 runs to 12 residues. V was shortened by 8 bases and J by 11 bases, with 18 bases between the two germline ends. Germline CDR1 is MNHEY and CDR2 is SVGAGI. The CDR3 protein is CASGSGGLRAFF. CDR3 DNA sequence: TGTGCCAGCGGGAGCGGGGGGCTGAGGGCTTTCTTT.